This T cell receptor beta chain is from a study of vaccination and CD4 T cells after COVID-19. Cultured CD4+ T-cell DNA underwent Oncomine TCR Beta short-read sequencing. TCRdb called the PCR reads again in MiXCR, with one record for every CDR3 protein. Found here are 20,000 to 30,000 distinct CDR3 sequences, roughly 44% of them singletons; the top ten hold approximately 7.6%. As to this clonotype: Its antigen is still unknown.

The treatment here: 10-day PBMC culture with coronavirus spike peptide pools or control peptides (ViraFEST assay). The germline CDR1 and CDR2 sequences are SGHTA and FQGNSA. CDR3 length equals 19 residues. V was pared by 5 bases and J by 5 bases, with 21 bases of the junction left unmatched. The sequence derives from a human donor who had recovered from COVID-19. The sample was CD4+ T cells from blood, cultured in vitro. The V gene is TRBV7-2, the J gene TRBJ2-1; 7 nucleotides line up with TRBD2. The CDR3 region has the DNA TGTGCCAGCAGCCCCCGACTAGCCCGTACTCCCGACTTTAACAATGAGCAGTTCTTC. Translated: CASSPRLARTPDFNNEQFF.